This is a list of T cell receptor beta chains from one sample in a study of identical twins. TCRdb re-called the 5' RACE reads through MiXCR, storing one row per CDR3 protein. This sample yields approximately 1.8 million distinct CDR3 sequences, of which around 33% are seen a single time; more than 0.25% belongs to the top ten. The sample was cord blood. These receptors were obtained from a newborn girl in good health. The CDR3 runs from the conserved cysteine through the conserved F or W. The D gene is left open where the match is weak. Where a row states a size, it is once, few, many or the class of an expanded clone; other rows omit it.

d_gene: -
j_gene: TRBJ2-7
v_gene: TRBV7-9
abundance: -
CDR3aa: CASSPKGQSYEQYF
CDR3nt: TGTGCCAGCAGCCCCAAAGGACAGTCCTACGAGCAGTACTTC

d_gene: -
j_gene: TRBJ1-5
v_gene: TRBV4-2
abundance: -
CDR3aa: CASSQDLGGRSNQPQHF
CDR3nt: TGTGCCAGCAGCCAAGATCTCGGGGGCCGGAGCAATCAGCCCCAGCATTTT

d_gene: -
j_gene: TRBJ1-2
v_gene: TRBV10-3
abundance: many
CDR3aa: CAISDVSRGYTF
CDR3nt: TGTGCCATCAGTGACGTATCCCGCGGCTACACCTTC

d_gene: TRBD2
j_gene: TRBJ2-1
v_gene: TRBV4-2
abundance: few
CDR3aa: CASSQDRLASNEQFF
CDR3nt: TGTGCCAGCAGCCAAGACCGACTAGCCTCCAATGAGCAGTTCTTC

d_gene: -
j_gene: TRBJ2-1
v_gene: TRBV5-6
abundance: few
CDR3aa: CASSPGVERTYNEQFF
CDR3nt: TGTGCCAGCAGCCCTGGTGTGGAGCGCACCTACAATGAGCAGTTCTTC

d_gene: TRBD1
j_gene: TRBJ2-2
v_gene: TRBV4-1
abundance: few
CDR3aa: CASSQTGGTGELFF
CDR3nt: TGCGCCAGCAGCCAGACAGGGGGCACCGGGGAGCTGTTTTTT

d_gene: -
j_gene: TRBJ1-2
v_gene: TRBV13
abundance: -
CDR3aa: CASSPGRQILYGYTF
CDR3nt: TGTGCCAGCAGCCCGGGGAGACAGATTCTCTATGGCTACACCTTC

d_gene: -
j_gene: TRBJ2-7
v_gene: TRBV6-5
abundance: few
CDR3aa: CASSYIEGNEQYF
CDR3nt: TGTGCCAGCAGTTACATCGAGGGTAACGAGCAGTACTTC

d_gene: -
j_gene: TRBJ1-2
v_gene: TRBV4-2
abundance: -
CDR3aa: CASSQDRDYDYGYTF
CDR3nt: TGTGCCAGCAGCCAAGACAGGGATTATGACTATGGCTACACCTTC

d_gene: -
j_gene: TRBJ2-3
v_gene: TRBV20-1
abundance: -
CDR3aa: CSALQTATDTQYF
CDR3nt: TGCAGTGCTCTACAGACAGCCACAGATACGCAGTATTTT

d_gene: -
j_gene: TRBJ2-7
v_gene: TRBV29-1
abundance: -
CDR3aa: CSVAGALYSYEQYF
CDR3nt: TGCAGCGTCGCTGGGGCACTCTACTCCTACGAGCAGTACTTC

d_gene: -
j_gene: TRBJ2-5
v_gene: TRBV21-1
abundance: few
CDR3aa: CAPQGGRETQYF
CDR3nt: TGTGCCCCACAAGGGGGCAGGGAGACCCAGTACTTC

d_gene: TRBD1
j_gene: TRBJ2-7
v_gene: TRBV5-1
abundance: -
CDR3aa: CASSPGQGPSLDNEQYF
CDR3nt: TGCGCCAGCAGCCCCGGACAGGGGCCTTCACTGGACAATGAGCAGTACTTC

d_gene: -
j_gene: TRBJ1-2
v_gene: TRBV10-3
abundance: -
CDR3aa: CAISTHGTPANYGYTF
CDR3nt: TGTGCCATCAGTACACACGGCACGCCAGCTAACTATGGCTACACCTTC

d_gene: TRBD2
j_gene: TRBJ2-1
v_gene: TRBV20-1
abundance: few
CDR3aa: CSASSGGAISSYNEQFF
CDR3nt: TGCAGTGCTAGTAGCGGGGGGGCCATAAGCTCCTACAATGAGCAGTTCTTC

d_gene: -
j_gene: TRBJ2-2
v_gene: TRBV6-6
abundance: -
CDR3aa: CASSYQGGGPNTGELFF
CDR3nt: TGTGCCAGCAGTTACCAGGGTGGGGGGCCGAACACCGGGGAGCTGTTTTTT

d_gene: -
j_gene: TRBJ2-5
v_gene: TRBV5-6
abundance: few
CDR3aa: CASSYRTGRVETQYF
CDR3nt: TGTGCCAGCAGCTATCGGACAGGGAGGGTGGAGACCCAGTACTTC

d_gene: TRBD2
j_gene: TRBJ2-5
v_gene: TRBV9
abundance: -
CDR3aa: CASSVESGRGWETQYF
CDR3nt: TGTGCCAGCAGCGTAGAAAGCGGGAGAGGGTGGGAGACCCAGTACTTC

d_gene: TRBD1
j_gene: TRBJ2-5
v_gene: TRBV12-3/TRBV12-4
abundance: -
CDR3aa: CASSLGKTNRGETQYF
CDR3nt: TGTGCCAGCAGTTTGGGAAAGACAAACAGGGGTGAGACCCAGTACTTC

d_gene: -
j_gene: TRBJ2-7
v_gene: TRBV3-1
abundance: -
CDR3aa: CASSQDPLSYEQYF
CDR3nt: TGTGCCAGCAGCCAAGATCCTCTAAGTTACGAGCAGTACTTC

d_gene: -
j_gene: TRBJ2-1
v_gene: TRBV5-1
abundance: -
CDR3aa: CASSLDSVMSYNEQFF
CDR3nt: TGCGCCAGCAGCTTGGACTCGGTAATGTCCTACAATGAGCAGTTCTTC

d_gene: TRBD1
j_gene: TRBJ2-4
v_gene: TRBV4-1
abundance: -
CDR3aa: CASSSYRGTKNIQYF
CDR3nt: TGCGCCAGCAGCTCTTACAGGGGTACCAAAAACATTCAGTACTTC

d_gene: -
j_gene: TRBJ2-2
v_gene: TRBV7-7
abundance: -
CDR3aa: CASSLGAGTTGELFF
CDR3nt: TGTGCCAGCAGCTTAGGGGCGGGTACCACCGGGGAGCTGTTTTTT

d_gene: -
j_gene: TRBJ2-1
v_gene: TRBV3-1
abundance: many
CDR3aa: CASSQDRLHEQFF
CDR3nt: TGTGCCAGCAGCCAAGATCGCCTGCATGAGCAGTTCTTC

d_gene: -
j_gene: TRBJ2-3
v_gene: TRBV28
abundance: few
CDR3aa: CASSLTSITSTDTQYF
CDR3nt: TGTGCCAGCAGCCTCACATCGATTACTAGCACAGATACGCAGTATTTT

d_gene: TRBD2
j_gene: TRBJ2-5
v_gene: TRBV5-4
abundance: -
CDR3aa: CASSSTTSRLQETQYF
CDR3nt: TGTGCCAGCAGCTCCACGACTAGCAGGCTACAAGAGACCCAGTACTTC

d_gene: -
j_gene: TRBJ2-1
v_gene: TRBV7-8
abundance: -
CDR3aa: CASSLALAQRASGQFF
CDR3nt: TGTGCCAGCAGCTTAGCTCTAGCACAGAGGGCCAGTGGGCAGTTCTTC

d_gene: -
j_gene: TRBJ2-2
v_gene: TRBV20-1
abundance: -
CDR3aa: CSARGGVSTGELFF
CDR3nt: TGCAGTGCTCGGGGTGGAGTATCCACCGGGGAGCTGTTTTTT

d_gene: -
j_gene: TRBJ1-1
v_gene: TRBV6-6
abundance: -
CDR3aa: CASSSDGRGAFF
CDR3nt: TGTGCCAGCAGTTCCGACGGACGCGGGGCTTTCTTT

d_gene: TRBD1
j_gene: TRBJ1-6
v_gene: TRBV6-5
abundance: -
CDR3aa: CASSYSNRGTSPLHF
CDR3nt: TGTGCCAGCAGTTACTCAAACAGGGGAACCTCACCCCTCCACTTT